This T cell receptor (beta chain) emerged from a study of memory CD4+ T cells and cytomegalovirus serostatus. On the study more broadly: Donors were healthy Belgian adults, several CMV seropositive and about 24 seronegative. Study-level results: Repertoires predicted CMV serostatus with median bootstrapped AUC of roughly 0.96. The CMV-associated TCR signature appears largely within the CD4+ memory repertoire.

Assay: immunoSEQ multiplex PCR; the TCRdb copy retains only in-frame clones and omits some. The table records tens of thousands of clones, about four fifths of them present only once. The sort gate was single viable CD3+CD4+CD8-CD45RO+ cells for memory CD4+ T cells. Looked up from germline, CDR1 is SNHLY and CDR2 is FYNNEI. Trimming took 8 bases from V and 10 from J, leaving 18 bases between them. The CDR3 contains 13 residues. Comment on this clone: What it binds is unknown.

This chain joins TRBV2 and TRBJ2-1; D is possibly TRBD2 (6 bases). This TCR derives from an adult in good health and CMV-seropositive. Source material: memory CD4+ T cells from blood. The CDR3 DNA follows: TGTGCCAGCGGTACTAGCCCTAGTTGGGAGCAGTTCTTC. As protein: CASGTSPSWEQFF.